This T cell receptor beta chain was profiled in a study of T-cell reconstitution after alpha-beta-depleted transplantation in children. The length of the CDR3 is 14 residues. The V and J ends lost 6 bases and 2 bases respectively, with 13 bases between them. This sample's TCRbeta library carried unique molecular identifier barcodes. TCRdb ran MiXCR on the PCR reads and lists one entry per CDR3 protein. The table lists some 490,000 distinct CDR3 sequences, about 12% of them singletons. Sequenced here: PBMCs from the stem cell graft donor, sampled from the stem cell graft. The receptor was derived from a human donor who donated a stem cell graft to a child with combined immunodeficiency. The chain is built from TRBV12-3 or TRBV12-4 and TRBJ1-1; D ambiguous. Here the CDR3 DNA reads TGTGCCAGCAGCCAGAGGATGGTAAACACTGAAGCTTTCTTT. Its protein is CASSQRMVNTEAFF.